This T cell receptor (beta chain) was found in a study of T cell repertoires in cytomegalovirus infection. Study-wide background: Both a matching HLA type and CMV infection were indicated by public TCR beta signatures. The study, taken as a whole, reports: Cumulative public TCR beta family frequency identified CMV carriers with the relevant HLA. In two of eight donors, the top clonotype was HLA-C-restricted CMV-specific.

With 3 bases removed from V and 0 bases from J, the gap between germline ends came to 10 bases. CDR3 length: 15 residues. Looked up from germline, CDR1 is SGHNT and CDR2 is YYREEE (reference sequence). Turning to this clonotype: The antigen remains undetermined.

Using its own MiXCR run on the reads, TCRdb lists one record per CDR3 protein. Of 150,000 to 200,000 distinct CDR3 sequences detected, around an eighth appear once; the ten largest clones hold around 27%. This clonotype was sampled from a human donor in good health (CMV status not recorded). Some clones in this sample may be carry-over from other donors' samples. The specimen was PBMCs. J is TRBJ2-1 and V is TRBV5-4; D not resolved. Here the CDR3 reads CASSSGPSSYNEQFF. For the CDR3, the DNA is TGTGCCAGCAGCTCCGGACCGAGCTCCTACAATGAGCAGTTCTTC.